This T cell receptor beta chain emerged from a study of blood T cell repertoires in COVID-19 (dated by TCRdb to between 2020 and 2021). About the study as a whole: Collaborator samples came from the United States, Italy and Spain and covered acute and convalescent phases of COVID-19. The prospective study material was composed of cDNA or gDNA derived from T cells, B-cell-depleted T cells, or PBMCs. The dataset comprised deeply sampled blood TCRbeta repertoires from subjects exposed to, actively infected with, or recovered from COVID-19. The repertoires were made available in a free public database intended to serve as a resource for research on the immune response to SARS-CoV-2. The samples were drawn from the first 160 participants of the ongoing ImmuneRACE study and from 1,254 subjects provided by 6 global collaborators. Sample metadata almost always included a de-identified subject ID, COVID-19 status, age in years and sex. Where HLA class I and class II types were available, the types were taken from metadata supplied by the sample provider, not from assay-based typing.

TCRbeta CDR3 regions were amplified from genomic DNA by means of the immunoSEQ Assay, a bias-controlled multiplex PCR. Under the source paper's analysis protocol: The number of nucleated cells in each sample was estimated by amplification of reference gene primers within the assay. To quantify the absolute abundance of each unique TCRbeta CDR3 rearrangement, sequence reads were collapsed and filtered. For each sample, productive Simpson clonality was calculated as the square root of Simpson's diversity index across productive rearrangements. In its TCRdb copy, this immuneACCESS table keeps in-frame sequences only and misses some clones. Where compared with another copy, unresolved V genes explain less than half of these, and the others have no known cause. That table is the source of V, J and clone size, and D and trimming were worked out from the DNA. Present in this sample are some 110,000 clones, roughly 89% of which were seen just once. The leading ten clones occupy roughly 3.9% of the sample.

In the prospective study, participants were about 18 to 95 years old, resided in 20 to 30 geographic areas of the United States, and were enrolled through a virtual design. In the prospective study, participants were assigned to cohorts based on the clinical history participants reported in a screening survey and a study questionnaire. For ImmuneRACE Cohort 3, a participant was defined as recovered based on two consecutive negative NP/OP PCR tests, clearance by a healthcare professional, or resolution of symptoms. In the prospective study, mobile phlebotomists collected whole blood, serum and a nasopharyngeal or oropharyngeal swab from each participant. Over a roughly 2-month period, participants in the prospective study had the option of providing additional blood draws and questionnaires. Before DNA extraction, blood samples from the prospective study were shipped at room temperature or frozen.

Broader findings and caveats from the paper: The amount of clinical and demographic metadata varied by source and participant and was provided uncurated.

The CDR3 sequence holds 17 residues, the cysteine and phenylalanine included. Solely the CDR3 DNA is kept, with 51 bases framed from the first base. According to the germline V gene, CDR1 reads MDHEN and CDR2 reads SYDVKM. Cut back by 5 bases and 0 bases, the V and J ends lie 17 bases apart. This clone was seen at least ten times. Its antigen has not been determined. There are no base qualities to consult, and no much larger clone falls within one base. This receptor was taken from a woman in her 30s who had recovered from COVID-19. The material sequenced was PBMCs or T cells enriched from blood (not recorded which). Rearrangement joined TRBV28 to TRBJ1-3; D gene: possibly TRBD1, on 5 matching bases. In nucleotides, the sequence is TGTGCCAGCAGTGACCTATCACAGGCGAGCTCTGGAAACACCATATATTTT. Its protein is CASSDLSQASSGNTIYF.